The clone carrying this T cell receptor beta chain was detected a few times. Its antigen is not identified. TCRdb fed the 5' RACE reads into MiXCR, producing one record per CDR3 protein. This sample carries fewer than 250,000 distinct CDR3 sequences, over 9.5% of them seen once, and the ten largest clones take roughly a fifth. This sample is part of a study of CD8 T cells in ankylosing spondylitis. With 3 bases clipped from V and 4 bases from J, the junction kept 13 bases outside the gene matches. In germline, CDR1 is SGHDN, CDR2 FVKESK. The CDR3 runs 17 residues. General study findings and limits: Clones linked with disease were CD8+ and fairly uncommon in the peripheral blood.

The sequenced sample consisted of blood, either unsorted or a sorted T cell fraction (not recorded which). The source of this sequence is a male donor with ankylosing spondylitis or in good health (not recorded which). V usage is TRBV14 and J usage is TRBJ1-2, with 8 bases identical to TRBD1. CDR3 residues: CASSHSDRVWTPYGYTF. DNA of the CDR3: TGTGCCAGCAGCCACTCGGACAGGGTTTGGACGCCCTATGGCTACACCTTC.